This TCR beta chain was captured by sequencing in a study of shared clonotypes between healthy human individuals. Notes on this clone: As yet, its antigen is unknown.

The CDR3 loop spans 13 amino acids. V dropped 5 bases and J dropped 4 bases, with 8 bases sitting between them. The V gene's germline CDR1 is SEHNR and CDR2 FQNEAQ (reference sequence). Whole-study results and caveats: Few donors restricted represented genetic and exposure-history diversity. Generation probabilities were higher for clonotypes shared across all four sorted-subset donors than for unshared ones.

Only Caucasian adults living in Nashville, Tennessee served as donors. Profiled with immunoSEQ multiplex PCR; TCRdb holds only in-frame clones, not every one. The table lists hundreds of thousands of clones, less than 98% of them singletons. The origin of this receptor is a woman between 25 and 40 years old in good health. The specimen sequenced was naive CD4+ T cells sorted from blood. Subset denoted: CD45RA+ positively selected. V gene TRBV7-9 combines with J gene TRBJ2-2; weak D call: TRBD2 (5 bases). As DNA, the CDR3 is TGTGCCAGCAGCGGGAGCGGCACCGGGGAGCTGTTTTTT. Its translation is CASSGSGTGELFF.